This entry describes one T cell receptor beta chain. The antigen is not known. This entry comes from a study of PD-L1 blockade in urothelial cancer. Whole-study context: Males with bladder-origin urothelial cancer constituted about nine tenths of the roughly 29 patients.

V lost 8 bases, J lost 4 bases, and 8 bases stayed unmatched. This CDR3 has 15 residues. CDR1 and CDR2 (germline): MNHNS, SASEGT. TCRdb's copy holds only in-frame clones and misses some; the assay was immunoSEQ multiplex PCR. The sample shows 40,000 to 55,000 clones, 91% of them seen only once. Study conclusions and caveats: Better progression-free and overall survival followed lower pretreatment blood clonality.

As for time point: peripheral blood 6 weeks after treatment start. This chain joins TRBV6-1 and TRBJ2-3; 11 positions match TRBD2. This TCR derives from a man in his 70s with urothelial cancer. Sequences were derived from PBMCs, sampled around atezolizumab (anti-PD-L1) treatment. The DNA of the CDR3 is TGTGCCAGCGGATTACTAGCGGGAGACGCAGATACGCAGTATTTT. Translating it yields CASGLLAGDADTQYF.